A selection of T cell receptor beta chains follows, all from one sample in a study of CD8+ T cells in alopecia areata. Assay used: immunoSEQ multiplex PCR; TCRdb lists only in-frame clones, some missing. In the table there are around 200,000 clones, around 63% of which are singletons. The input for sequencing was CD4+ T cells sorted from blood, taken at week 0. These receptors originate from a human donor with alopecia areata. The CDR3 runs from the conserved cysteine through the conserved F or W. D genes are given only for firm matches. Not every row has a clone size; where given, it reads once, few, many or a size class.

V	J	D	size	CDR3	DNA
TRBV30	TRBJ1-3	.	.	CAFQGSGNTIYF	TGTGCCTTCCAGGGGTCCGGAAACACCATATATTTT
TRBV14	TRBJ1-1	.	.	CASSRRRIGDTEAFF	TGTGCCAGCAGCCGGAGACGGATTGGGGACACTGAAGCTTTCTTT
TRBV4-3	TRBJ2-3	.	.	CASSQRTQDTQYF	TGCGCCAGCAGCCAAAGGACACAAGATACGCAGTATTTT
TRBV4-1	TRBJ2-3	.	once	CASSGVAVDTQYF	TGCGCCAGCAGCGGAGTAGCTGTAGATACGCAGTATTTT
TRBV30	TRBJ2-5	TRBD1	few	CAWSSLTGGAETQYF	TGTGCCTGGAGTAGCCTCACAGGGGGCGCGGAGACCCAGTACTTC
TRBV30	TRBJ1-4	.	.	CALGGDYEKLFF	TGTGCCTTAGGAGGGGACTATGAAAAACTGTTTTTT
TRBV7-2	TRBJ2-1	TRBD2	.	CASSLALAGGFNEQFF	TGTGCCAGCAGCTTAGCCCTAGCGGGGGGTTTTAATGAGCAGTTCTTC
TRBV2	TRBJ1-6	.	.	CASSGLGTQSPLHF	TGTGCCAGCAGTGGTCTCGGGACACAATCACCCCTCCACTTT
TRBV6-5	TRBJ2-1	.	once	CASSDSSLGTEQFF	TGTGCCAGCAGTGACTCTTCCCTAGGAACTGAGCAGTTCTTC
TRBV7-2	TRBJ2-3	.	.	CASSVTSRVGGDTQYF	TGTGCCAGCAGCGTTACCTCCCGGGTGGGGGGCGATACGCAGTATTTT
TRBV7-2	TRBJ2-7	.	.	CASSFRQADEQYF	TGTGCCAGCAGCTTCAGACAGGCGGACGAGCAGTACTTC
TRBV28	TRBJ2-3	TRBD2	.	CASSNPAGGPGDTQYF	TGTGCCAGCAGTAACCCAGCGGGGGGGCCTGGAGATACGCAGTATTTT
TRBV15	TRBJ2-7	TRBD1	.	CATSPGTGRYEQYF	TGTGCCACCAGCCCCGGGACAGGGAGATACGAGCAGTACTTC
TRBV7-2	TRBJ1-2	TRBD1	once	CASSSTGHYGYTF	TGTGCCAGCAGCTCGACAGGGCATTATGGCTACACCTTC
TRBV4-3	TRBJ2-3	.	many	CASSQTPMSTQYF	TGCGCCAGCAGCCAGACACCCATGAGTACGCAGTATTTT
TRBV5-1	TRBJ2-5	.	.	CASSLKETQYF	TGCGCCAGCAGCTTAAAAGAGACCCAGTACTTC
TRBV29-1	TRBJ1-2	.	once	CSVEEQGIGGYTF	TGCAGCGTGGAGGAACAGGGAATTGGTGGCTACACCTTC
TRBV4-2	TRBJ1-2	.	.	CASSQFGPEERYTF	TGTGCCAGCAGCCAATTTGGGCCCGAGGAACGCTACACCTTC
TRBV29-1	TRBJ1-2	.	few	CSVVGGHHGYTF	TGCAGCGTTGTTGGAGGGCATCATGGCTACACCTTC
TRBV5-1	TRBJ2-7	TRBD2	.	CASSLVGSGGYEQYF	TGCGCCAGCAGCTTGGTCGGTAGCGGGGGTTACGAGCAGTACTTC
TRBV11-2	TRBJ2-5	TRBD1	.	CASSLVRVTGGEETQYF	TGTGCCAGCAGCTTAGTCCGCGTTACAGGGGGAGAAGAGACCCAGTACTTC
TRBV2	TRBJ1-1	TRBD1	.	CASSDWTGEGEAFF	TGTGCCAGCAGTGACTGGACAGGGGAGGGTGAAGCTTTCTTT
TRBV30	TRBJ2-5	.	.	CAWDYSSETQYF	TGTGCCTGGGACTATTCGTCAGAGACCCAGTACTTC
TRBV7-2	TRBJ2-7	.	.	CASSLALHEQYF	TGTGCCAGCAGCTTAGCGCTACACGAGCAGTACTTC
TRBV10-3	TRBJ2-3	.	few	CAIRYRQSDTQYF	TGTGCCATCAGATATCGACAGTCAGATACGCAGTATTTT
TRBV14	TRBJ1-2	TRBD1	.	CASSHLGQGRSYGYTF	TGTGCCAGCAGCCACCTCGGACAGGGTCGGAGCTATGGCTACACCTTC
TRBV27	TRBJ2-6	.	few	CASSSYEVLTF	TGTGCCAGCAGTTCCTATGAAGTCCTGACTTTC
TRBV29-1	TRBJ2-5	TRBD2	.	CSVDLLAGAQETQYF	TGCAGCGTTGATCTTCTAGCGGGGGCCCAAGAGACCCAGTACTTC
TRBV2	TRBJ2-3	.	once	CASSRGASGQYF	TGTGCCAGTAGTAGGGGGGCCTCGGGGCAGTATTTT
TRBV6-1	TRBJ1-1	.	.	CASLEGRDPRVAFF	TGTGCCAGCTTAGAAGGCCGGGACCCACGCGTAGCTTTCTTT
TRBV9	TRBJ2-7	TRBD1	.	CASSPRQGMGEQYF	TGTGCCAGCAGCCCCCGACAGGGGATGGGAGAGCAGTACTTC
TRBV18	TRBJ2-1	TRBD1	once	CASSHQGVSLNEQFF	TGTGCCAGCTCACATCAGGGGGTATCTCTCAATGAGCAGTTCTTC
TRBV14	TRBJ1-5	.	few	CASSQGGNQPQHF	TGTGCCAGCAGCCAAGGGGGAAATCAGCCCCAGCATTTT
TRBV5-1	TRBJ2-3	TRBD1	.	CASTPGGDTDTQYF	TGCGCCAGCACCCCAGGGGGAGACACAGATACGCAGTATTTT
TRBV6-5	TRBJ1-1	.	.	CASSSGSAHTEAFF	TGTGCCAGCAGTTCAGGGTCTGCACACACTGAAGCTTTCTTT
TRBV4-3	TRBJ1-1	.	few	CASSQGFGTEAFF	TGCGCCAGCAGCCAAGGCTTCGGCACTGAAGCTTTCTTT
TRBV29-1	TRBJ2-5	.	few	CSDQVIETQYF	TGCAGCGATCAGGTGATAGAGACCCAGTACTTC
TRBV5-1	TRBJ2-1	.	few	CASSLGLAPSSYNEQFF	TGCGCCAGCAGCTTGGGCCTAGCGCCTAGCTCCTACAATGAGCAGTTCTTC
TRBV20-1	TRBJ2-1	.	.	CSARHPGRQFF	TGCAGTGCTAGGCACCCGGGAAGGCAGTTCTTC
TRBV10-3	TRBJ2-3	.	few	CAISDQHSTDTQYF	TGTGCCATCAGTGACCAGCATAGCACAGATACGCAGTATTTT
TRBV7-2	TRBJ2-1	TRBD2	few	CASSFSGGLNEQFF	TGTGCCAGCAGCTTTAGCGGGGGGTTAAATGAGCAGTTCTTC
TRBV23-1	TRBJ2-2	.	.	CASSQSHGQRTGELFF	TGCGCCAGCAGTCAATCCCACGGACAGCGCACCGGGGAGCTGTTTTTT
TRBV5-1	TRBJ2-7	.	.	CASSRAVIGYEQYF	TGCGCCAGCAGCCGAGCGGTAATAGGCTACGAGCAGTACTTC
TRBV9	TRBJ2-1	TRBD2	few	CASSVGGGAYNEQFF	TGTGCCAGCAGCGTAGGCGGGGGGGCCTACAATGAGCAGTTCTTC
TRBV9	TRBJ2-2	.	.	CASSASGGNTGELFF	TGTGCCAGCAGCGCCTCAGGTGGGAACACCGGGGAGCTGTTTTTT
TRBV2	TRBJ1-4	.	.	CASNTRGPVEKLFF	TGTGCCAGCAACACTCGAGGGCCAGTGGAAAAACTGTTTTTT
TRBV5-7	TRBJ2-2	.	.	CASSARTKPNTGELFF	TGTGCCAGCAGCGCCCGGACAAAACCAAACACCGGGGAGCTGTTTTTT
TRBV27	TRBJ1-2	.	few	CASSRDRLGINNGYTF	TGTGCCAGCAGCCGCGACAGGTTGGGGATCAATAATGGCTACACCTTC
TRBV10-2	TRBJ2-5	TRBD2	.	CASSDQRLAGSSETQYF	TGCGCCAGCAGTGACCAGAGACTAGCGGGGAGCAGTGAGACCCAGTACTTC
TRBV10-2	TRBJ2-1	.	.	CASSEAGWYNEQFF	TGCGCCAGCAGTGAGGCGGGGTGGTACAATGAGCAGTTCTTC
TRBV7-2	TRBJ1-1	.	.	CASRPGPAMDEAFF	TGTGCCAGCAGGCCGGGACCCGCCATGGATGAAGCTTTCTTT
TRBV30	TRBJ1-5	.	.	CAWSSQSSQPQHF	TGTGCCTGGAGTTCACAATCAAGTCAGCCCCAGCATTTT